These 27 T cell receptor beta chains came from one sample sequenced in a study of T cell responses to AZD1222 COVID-19 vaccine. The method was immunoSEQ multiplex PCR; TCRdb's version includes in-frame clones alone and lacks a portion of them. The table lists 120,000 or so clones, 89% of them singletons. This specimen was peripheral blood, taken on day 0 of AZD1222 vaccination. These receptors originate from an adult in good health.

The V and J genes are TRBV3-1 (or the pseudogene TRBV3-2) and TRBJ1-3; no firm D call. V was clipped by 1 base and J by 3 bases, with 4 bases between them. This CDR3 is built from 13 residues. Per the germline V gene, CDR1 is LGHDT and CDR2 is YNNKEL (reference sequence). For the CDR3, the DNA is TGTGCCAGCAGCCAAGGAAATGGAAACACCATATATTTT. It is translated as CASSQGNGNTIYF.

The CDR3 loop reads CASSLEGAVYNEQFF. The CDR3 nucleotides are TGTGCCAGCAGCTTAGAAGGGGCCGTTTACAATGAGCAGTTCTTC. This chain joins TRBV7-9 and TRBJ2-1; possible D gene TRBD1, 5 bases. From germline, CDR1 is SEHNR and CDR2 FQNEAQ (reference sequence). V shed 1 base and J shed 4 bases, with 11 bases lying between them. This CDR3 region has 15 residues.

The rearrangement joins TRBV7-9 to TRBJ2-5; 7 bases line up with TRBD2. Germline CDR1 and CDR2: SEHNR and FQNEAQ (reference sequence). The CDR3 runs to 15 residues. Trimming removed 1 base from V and 5 bases from J; junction bases left unmatched: 7. The CDR3 sequence is CASSLEHARGETQYF. In DNA, the CDR3 is TGTGCCAGCAGCTTAGAGCACGCGCGGGGGGAGACCCAGTACTTC. Full variable domain (outside the CDR3, taken from reference TRBV7-9 and TRBJ2-5): DTGVSQNPRHKITKRGQNVTFRCDPISEHNRLYWYRQTLGQGPEFLTYFQNEAQLEKSRLLSDRFSAERPKGSFSTLEIQRTEQGDSAMYLCASSLEHARGETQYFGPGTRLLVL.

V usage is TRBV28 and J usage is TRBJ1-1; D possibly corresponds to TRBD1 (5 bases). Trimming took off 1 base at V and 5 bases at J, with 8 bases between the two ends. The CDR3 runs to 13 residues. CDR1 MDHEN and CDR2 SYDVKM come from the germline V gene. As DNA, the CDR3 is TGTGCCAGCAGTTTATACGACAGAACTGAAGCTTTCTTT. Protein sequence: CASSLYDRTEAFF. Full variable domain (remainder filled in from reference TRBV28 and TRBJ1-1): DVKVTQSSRYLVKRTGEKVFLECVQDMDHENMFWYRQDPGLGLRLIYFSYDVKMKEKGDIPEGYSVSREKKERFSLILESASTNQTSMYLCASSLYDRTEAFFGQGTRLTVV.

The CDR3 DNA sequence: TGTGCCAGCAGCTTGCTCGTCGGGGTCGGCTACACCTTC. Amino acids: CASSLLVGVGYTF. The chain recombines TRBV5-5 with TRBJ1-2; D remains unclear. The CDR3 runs to 13 residues. V was shortened by 1 base and J by 8 bases, with 12 bases between the two germline ends. In germline, CDR1 is SGHKS, CDR2 YYEKEE (reference sequence).

The rearrangement links TRBV3-1 (or the pseudogene TRBV3-2) to TRBJ1-6; perhaps TRBD1 as D (6 bases). Trimming left V 3 bases short and J 7 bases short, with 13 bases between. The CDR3 runs 15 residues. Germline-derived CDR1 and CDR2 are LGHDT and YNNKEL (reference sequence). The CDR3 loop reads CASSQLGGGNSPLHF. For the CDR3, the DNA is TGTGCCAGCAGCCAGCTGGGGGGCGGAAATTCACCCCTCCACTTT.

The CDR3 sequence: CASSSQGRVNTQYF. For the CDR3, the DNA is TGTGCCAGCAGTTCGCAGGGGCGCGTAAATACGCAGTATTTT. V is TRBV6-5 and J is TRBJ2-3; possible D gene TRBD1, 6 bases. This CDR3 has 14 amino acids. Trimming took 4 bases from V and 7 from J, leaving 15 bases between them. Looked up from germline, CDR1 is MNHEY and CDR2 is SVGAGI.

The gene calls are TRBV27 and TRBJ2-3, with D possibly being TRBD1 (6 bases). V was trimmed by 4 bases and J by 1 base, leaving 15 bases between them. This CDR3 is 16 amino acids long. The germline V gene has CDR1 MNHEY and CDR2 SMNVEV (reference sequence). The CDR3 protein is CASSYGGQHRTDTQYF. The CDR3 nucleotides read TGTGCCAGCAGTTACGGAGGACAGCACCGCACAGATACGCAGTATTTT.

The V and J genes are TRBV11-2 and TRBJ2-2; 8 bases align to TRBD1. The CDR3 contains 16 residues. The junction had 13 bases not matched to a gene; V was cut back by 6 bases and J by 7 bases. Germline V gene lookup returns CDR1 SGHAT and CDR2 FQNNGV. The chain's CDR3 is CASRNRGNEASGELFF. The CDR3 DNA reads as TGTGCCAGCAGAAACAGGGGGAACGAAGCGAGCGGGGAGCTGTTTTTT.

The CDR3: CASSQTGRTGSYEQYF. CDR3 nucleotide sequence: TGTGCCAGCAGCCAGACCGGACGGACAGGTAGCTACGAGCAGTACTTC. This chain links TRBV3-1 (or the pseudogene TRBV3-2) with TRBJ2-7; 7 positions agree with TRBD1. The trim removed 3 bases at V and 3 bases at J, leaving 11 bases unmatched. The CDR3 totals 16 residues. Germline CDR1 LGHDT, CDR2 YNNKEL (reference sequence).

J is TRBJ1-2 and V is TRBV3-1 (or the pseudogene TRBV3-2); tentative D call: TRBD1 (5 bases). V was shortened by 3 bases and J by 12 bases, with 17 bases between the two germline ends. Germline CDR1 LGHDT, CDR2 YNNKEL (reference sequence). CDR3 length equals 13 residues. The CDR3, as DNA: TGTGCCAGCAGCCAGGTTCTGGCCGGGGACCACACCTTC. Its protein product is CASSQVLAGDHTF.

V and J are TRBV5-1 and TRBJ2-7; 12 nucleotides align to TRBD2. This CDR3 is built from 15 residues. Trimming removed 4 bases from V and 5 bases from J; junction bases left unmatched: 7. Germline CDR1 SGHRS, CDR2 YFSETQ. The DNA of the CDR3 is TGCGCCAGCAGCGCCGGACTAGCGGGGAGTAACGAGCAGTACTTC. The encoded protein is CASSAGLAGSNEQYF.

The chain couples TRBV5-1 to TRBJ2-7; D ambiguous. The V end was cut by 0 bases, the J end by 6 bases, with 10 bases between. This CDR3 is 13 amino acids long. Germline loops: CDR1 SGHRS, CDR2 YFSETQ. The CDR3 here is CASSLDNYGEQYF. For the CDR3, the DNA is TGCGCCAGCAGCTTGGACAACTACGGCGAGCAGTACTTC.

V usage is TRBV29-1 and J usage is TRBJ2-1; D tentatively reads TRBD1 or TRBD2 (6 bases each). Germline CDR1 SQVTM, CDR2 ANQGSEA. CDR3 size: 13 residues. The V end lost 3 bases, the J end lost 6 bases, and 12 bases lay between the germline ends. The CDR3 DNA follows: TGCAGCGTTGAGACTCGGGGGCCCAATGAGCAGTTCTTC. This sequence encodes CSVETRGPNEQFF.

V gene TRBV20-1 combines with J gene TRBJ2-3; no reliable D call. This CDR3 has 11 amino acids. Between the trimmed V and J ends, which lost 6 bases and 6 bases, there was a span of 10 bases. Per germline, CDR1 DFQATT and CDR2 SNEGSKA (reference sequence). The CDR3 is CSAPSRDTQYF. The CDR3 DNA follows: TGCAGTGCCCCCTCAAGGGATACGCAGTATTTT.

This CDR3 reads CASSQEGGTSINTQYF. The DNA for the CDR3 is TGTGCCAGCAGCCAAGAGGGAGGAACTAGCATAAATACGCAGTATTTT. The gene calls are TRBV4-2 and TRBJ2-3; possibly TRBD2 for D (6 bases). Germline CDR1 is LGHNA and CDR2 is YNFKEQ. The CDR3 is 16 amino acids. With 0 bases removed from V and 7 bases from J, the gap between germline ends came to 17 bases.

The rearrangement links TRBV24-1 to TRBJ2-2; D perhaps matches TRBD1 (6 bases). The CDR3 length is 17 residues. V was shortened by 6 bases and J by 4 bases, with 20 bases between the two germline ends. Germline loops: CDR1 KGHDR, CDR2 SFDVKD. CDR3 nucleotides: TGTGCCACCAGTCGACCTCCTTCGGGACACACCACCGGGGAGCTGTTTTTT. Protein product: CATSRPPSGHTTGELFF.

The chain couples TRBV15 to TRBJ2-7; D is perhaps TRBD1 or TRBD2 (5 bases each). The CDR3 is 15 residues long. Between the trimmed V and J ends, which lost 4 bases and 2 bases, there was a span of 15 bases. In germline, CDR1 is LNHNV, CDR2 YYDKDF (reference sequence). CDR3 nucleotide sequence: TGTGCCACCAGCACCCCTTCCGGGGCTACCTACGAGCAGTACTTC. Its translation is CATSTPSGATYEQYF. Supplemented by reference TRBV15 and TRBJ2-7, the full variable domain reads DAMVIQNPRYQVTQFGKPVTLSCSQTLNHNVMYWYQQKSSQAPKLLFHYYDKDFNNEADTPDNFQSRRPNTSFCFLDIRSPGLGDTAMYLCATSTPSGATYEQYFGPGTRLTVT.

In this sample, this clone turned up a few times. The chain joins TRBV19 to TRBJ2-1; D is ambiguous. The germline CDR1 and CDR2 sequences are LNHDA and SQIVND (reference sequence). V was trimmed by 1 base and J by 10 bases, leaving 11 bases between them. The CDR3 sequence is 13 residues long. DNA of the CDR3: TGTGCCAGTAGTATAGCCCACATTAGCGAGCAGTTCTTC. Protein product: CASSIAHISEQFF.

The J gene is TRBJ1-2, the V gene TRBV7-8, with D perhaps TRBD1 (5 bases). The CDR3 has 17 residues. Germline CDR1 SGHVS, CDR2 FQNEAQ. Trimming shortened V by 0 bases and J by 5 bases, and 19 bases separated the two germline ends. The CDR3 loop reads CASSLATRPGRVYGYTF. The CDR3 coding sequence is TGTGCCAGCAGCTTAGCGACCCGGCCAGGGAGGGTTTATGGCTACACCTTC.

J is TRBJ1-3 and V is TRBV5-1; D gene ambiguous. The CDR3 totals 12 residues. V gave up 2 bases and J gave up 4 bases, with 4 bases separating them. Germline V CDR1 and CDR2: SGHRS, YFSETQ. CDR3 sequence (DNA): TGCGCCAGCAGCTTTGAAGGAAACACCATATATTTT. The encoded protein is CASSFEGNTIYF.

DNA for the CDR3: TGTGCCAGCAGTGAAGCGGGGACTTATGGCTACACCTTC. Amino acids: CASSEAGTYGYTF. The J gene is TRBJ1-2, the V gene TRBV6-1, with a weak D call TRBD1 (5 bases). The V end was cut by 0 bases, the J end by 5 bases, with 7 bases between. The CDR3 is 13 residues long. Germline CDR1 reads MNHNS; CDR2 reads SASEGT.

V gene TRBV29-1 combines with J gene TRBJ1-4; TRBD1 agrees at 10 bases. This CDR3 contains 15 residues. Germline lookup yields CDR1 SQVTM and CDR2 ANQGSEA. J was trimmed by 2 bases and V by 1 base; bases with no gene match: 1. CDR3 DNA: TGCAGCGTTGAAGGGGGACAGGGGACTAATGAAAAACTGTTTTTT. This gives the protein CSVEGGQGTNEKLFF.

The chain employs TRBV9 and TRBJ2-3, with 10 bases lining up with TRBD2. CDR1 and CDR2 from the germline V gene are SGDLS and YYNGEE. J lost 6 bases, V lost 4 bases, and 8 bases had no gene match. The CDR3 consists of 15 residues. The CDR3 bases are TGTGCCAGCAGCCCCGCCGGGACTAGCGTCGATACGCAGTATTTT. Translation gives CASSPAGTSVDTQYF.

V and J are TRBV28 and TRBJ2-5; 14 bases are shared with TRBD2. The CDR3 has 18 amino acids. Germline V CDR1 and CDR2: MDHEN, SYDVKM. Unmatched junction bases numbered 9, after V lost 4 bases and J lost 2 bases. The CDR3 protein is CASSSRLAGGPRQETQYF. The CDR3 region has the DNA TGTGCCAGCAGTTCTAGACTAGCGGGGGGGCCGCGGCAAGAGACCCAGTACTTC. Using reference TRBV28 and TRBJ2-5 for the parts outside the CDR3, the full variable domain is DVKVTQSSRYLVKRTGEKVFLECVQDMDHENMFWYRQDPGLGLRLIYFSYDVKMKEKGDIPEGYSVSREKKERFSLILESASTNQTSMYLCASSSRLAGGPRQETQYFGPGTRLLVL.

V and J are TRBV29-1 and TRBJ2-7; D remains unclear. With 3 bases removed from V and 6 bases from J, the gap between germline ends came to 6 bases. Germline V gene sequence: CDR1 SQVTM, CDR2 ANQGSEA. The CDR3 sequence is 10 residues long. The CDR3 DNA is TGCAGCGTTGACATGGGCGAGCAGTACTTC. Its translation is CSVDMGEQYF.

This clone has more than one count but fewer than ten. One junction end disagrees with the germline gene, perhaps due to a read error. The J gene is TRBJ1-3, the V gene TRBV2; D perhaps matches TRBD1 (6 bases). This CDR3 has 15 amino acids. The germline V gene encodes CDR1 SNHLY and CDR2 FYNNEI. The CDR3 DNA sequence: TGTGCCAGCACTGAACAGGGTATTTATGGAAACACCATATATTTT. It specifies CASTEQGIYGNTIYF.